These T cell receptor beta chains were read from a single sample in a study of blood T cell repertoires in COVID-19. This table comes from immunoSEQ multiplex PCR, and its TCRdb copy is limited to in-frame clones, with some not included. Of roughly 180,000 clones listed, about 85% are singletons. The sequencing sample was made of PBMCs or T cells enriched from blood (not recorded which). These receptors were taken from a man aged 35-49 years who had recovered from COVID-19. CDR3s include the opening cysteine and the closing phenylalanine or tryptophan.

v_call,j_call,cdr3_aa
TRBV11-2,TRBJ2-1,CASSRTSSTYYNEQFF
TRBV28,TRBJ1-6,CASSERGTYNSPLHF
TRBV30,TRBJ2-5,CAWRIRGAQETQYF
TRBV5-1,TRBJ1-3,CASTPVTGDASGNTIYF
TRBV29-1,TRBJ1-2,CSVKGARSYGYTF
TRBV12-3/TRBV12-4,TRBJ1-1,CASSLEGAREAFF
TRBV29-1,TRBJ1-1,CSVVNTEAFF
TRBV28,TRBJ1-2,CASSYRVGGYTF
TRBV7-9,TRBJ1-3,CASSSALGPGNTIYF
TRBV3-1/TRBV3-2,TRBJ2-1,CASSHSGRGNEQFF
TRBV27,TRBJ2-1,CASSYDRQSYNEQFF
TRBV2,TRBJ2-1,CASSELPTSGRENNEQFF
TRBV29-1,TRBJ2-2,CSADSPNTGELFF
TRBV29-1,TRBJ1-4,CSVLGQVGEKLFF
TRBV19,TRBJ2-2,CASRDRNRGPGTGELFF
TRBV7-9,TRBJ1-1,CASSRTGNVLNTEAFF
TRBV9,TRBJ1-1,CASRGTANTEAFF
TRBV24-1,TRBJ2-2,CATSGGRGANTGELFF
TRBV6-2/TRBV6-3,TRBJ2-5,CASSLQLEGETQYF
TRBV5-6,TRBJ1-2,CASTFTVLANYGYTF
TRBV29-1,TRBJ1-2,CSVEVLRGVSFDYGYTF
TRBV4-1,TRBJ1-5,CASSQEAGHSNQPQHF
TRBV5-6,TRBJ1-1,CASSLAGGEAFF
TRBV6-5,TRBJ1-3,CATRRQRGNTIYF
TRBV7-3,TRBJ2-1,CASSRDRGQYNEQFF
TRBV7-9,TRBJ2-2,CASSFTGIGELFF
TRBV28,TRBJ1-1,CASSYTTGGTTEAFF
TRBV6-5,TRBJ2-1,CASSLSRNEQFF
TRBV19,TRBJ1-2,CASSRDRKPYGYTF
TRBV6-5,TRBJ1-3,CASGDPGNTIYF
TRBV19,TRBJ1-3,CASRDSLGGGNTIYF
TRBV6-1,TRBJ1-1,CASSEAYHTEAFF
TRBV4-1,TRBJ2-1,CASSQDPARGNEQFF
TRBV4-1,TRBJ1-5,CASSQERQANQPQHF
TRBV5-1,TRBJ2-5,CASSIGTKREETQYF
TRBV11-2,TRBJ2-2,CASSAGASGANTGELFF
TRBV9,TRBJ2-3,CASSVEVGGRTDTQYF
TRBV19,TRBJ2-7,CASRYSHGSHEQYF